These T cell receptor beta chains were read from a single sample in a study of blood T cell repertoires in COVID-19. Here immunoSEQ multiplex PCR was the method, and the copy in TCRdb shows in-frame clones only, minus some. The data show about 220,000 clones, 82% seen once. The sequencing sample was made of peripheral blood. Every receptor here comes from a woman older than 75 with acute or convalescent COVID-19. CDR3s include the opening cysteine and the closing phenylalanine or tryptophan. D genes are given only for firm matches. Clone size is not always given. Where it is, it says once, few, many or a class for expanded clones.

V: TRBV5-1; size: -; D: TRBD1; J: TRBJ1-1; DNA: TGCGCCAGCAGCTTGGAAACGGACAGGTTTAACACTGAAGCTTTCTTT; CDR3: CASSLETDRFNTEAFF
V: TRBV19; size: -; D: TRBD1; J: TRBJ1-3; DNA: TGTGCCAGTAGTATCCCCAGGGGGGACACCATATATTTT; CDR3: CASSIPRGDTIYF
V: TRBV6-5; size: -; D: TRBD2; J: TRBJ2-7; DNA: TGTGCCAGCAGTAGAGCTAGCGGCTCCTACGAGCAGTACTTC; CDR3: CASSRASGSYEQYF
V: TRBV28; size: -; D: TRBD2; J: TRBJ2-3; DNA: TGTGCCAGCAGTTTTTCTAGCGGAAACACAGATACGCAGTATTTT; CDR3: CASSFSSGNTDTQYF
V: TRBV7-2; size: -; D: TRBD1; J: TRBJ1-1; DNA: TGTGCCAGCAGCTATCTCGGACAGGGACCACCTGAAGCTTTCTTT; CDR3: CASSYLGQGPPEAFF
V: TRBV6-5; size: -; D: TRBD1; J: TRBJ2-2; DNA: TGTGCCAGCAGCCTTGACAGGGGAGACACCGGGGAGCTGTTTTTT; CDR3: CASSLDRGDTGELFF
V: TRBV6-5; size: once; D: -; J: TRBJ1-1; DNA: TGTGCCAGCACCCTTCGGCGGGGGCGGTTCACTGAAGCTTTCTTT; CDR3: CASTLRRGRFTEAFF
V: TRBV19; size: -; D: -; J: TRBJ1-5; DNA: TGTGCCAGTAAAGTGGGGCCAAGTCGGGCCCAGCATTTT; CDR3: CASKVGPSRAQHF
V: TRBV14; size: -; D: -; J: TRBJ2-1; DNA: TGTGCCAGCAGCCAAGTTCTATCCAATGAGCAGTTCTTC; CDR3: CASSQVLSNEQFF
V: TRBV3-1/TRBV3-2; size: -; D: -; J: TRBJ1-1; DNA: TGTGCCAGCAGCCATCTGGCAGGCACTGAAGCTTTCTTT; CDR3: CASSHLAGTEAFF